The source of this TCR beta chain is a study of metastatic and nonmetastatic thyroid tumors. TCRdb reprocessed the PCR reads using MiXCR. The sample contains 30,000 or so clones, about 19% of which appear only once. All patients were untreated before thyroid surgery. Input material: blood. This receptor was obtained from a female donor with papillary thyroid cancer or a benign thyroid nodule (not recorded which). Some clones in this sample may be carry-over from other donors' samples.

The CDR3 nucleotides read TGTGCCAGCAGCTCAACGCGGGACTCCACTTACTACGAGCAGTACTTC. Translation gives CASSSTRDSTYYEQYF. V is TRBV11-1 and J is TRBJ2-7; tentative D call: TRBD2 (6 bases). In germline, CDR1 is SGHAT, CDR2 FQDESV (reference sequence). The V and J ends lost 4 bases and 3 bases respectively, with 19 bases between them. The CDR3 consists of 16 residues. Complete variable domain (other parts from reference TRBV11-1 and TRBJ2-7): EAEVAQSPRYKITEKSQAVAFWCDPISGHATLYWYRQILGQGPELLVQFQDESVVDDSQLPKDRFSAERLKGVDSTLKIQPAELGDSAMYLCASSSTRDSTYYEQYFGPGTRLTVT.